The clone carrying this T cell receptor (beta chain) showed up just a few times. What it recognizes is unknown. For the second PCR, which ran for about 7 to 11 cycles, a sample-barcoded 5' primer and a J-beta primer mix were used. TCRdb itself ran the 5' RACE reads through MiXCR, one entry per CDR3 protein. This table holds about 800,000 distinct CDR3 sequences, 20% to 30% found once. This specimen comes from a study of blood T cells in healthy people across ages. Study results and caveats: Comparison with aged donors showed that long-lived donors had more naive CD4+ cells and higher diversity.

Per sample, no less than 6 micrograms of total RNA were extracted. The V gene lost 7 bases and the J gene lost 2 bases, with 20 bases spanning the gap. The CDR3 length is 17 residues. CDR1 and CDR2 (germline): MDHEN, SYDVKM. The data also belong to a second study, concerning T cells of mothers and their children. That paper adds: At around 1.6 ug per 15 ul, all of the extracted RNA went into cDNA synthesis. Per mother, over 8 million TCR beta CDR3 reads were obtained; per child, about 3 million.

The chain links TRBV28 to TRBJ1-4; D unclear. This receptor was taken from a boy between 5 and 17 years old in good health. The sequenced material came from blood. The CDR3 region is CASKRLAKGKTNEKLFF. CDR3 DNA: TGTGCCAGCAAAAGGCTCGCAAAAGGGAAGACTAATGAAAAACTGTTTTTT. Full variable domain (rest looked up from reference TRBV28 and TRBJ1-4): DVKVTQSSRYLVKRTGEKVFLECVQDMDHENMFWYRQDPGLGLRLIYFSYDVKMKEKGDIPEGYSVSREKKERFSLILESASTNQTSMYLCASKRLAKGKTNEKLFFGSGTQLSVL.